This T cell receptor (beta chain) was captured by sequencing in a study of cytomegalovirus exposure and HLA in healthy donors. Between the trimmed V and J ends, which lost 7 bases and 5 bases, there was a span of 14 bases. The CDR3 contains 14 residues. Germline loops: CDR1 SGHAT, CDR2 FQNNGV. The primer mix had 60 Vbeta and 13 Jbeta primers. Sequencing used immunoSEQ multiplex PCR; TCRdb keeps in-frame clones, though not all of them. The sample consists of approximately 100,000 clones, about 80% of them appearing once. The chain recombines TRBV11-2 with TRBJ2-2, with D unclear. The sample was PBMCs. This TCR was sampled from a man in his forties or fifties in good health and CMV-seronegative. CDR3 coding DNA: TGTGCCAGCAATTACGCTAGTAGGACCGGGGAGCTGTTTTTT. Residues: CASNYASRTGELFF.